This paragraph reports one T cell receptor (beta chain). Profiling relied on immunoSEQ multiplex PCR, and the TCRdb table lists in-frame clones only, not all of them. The sample consists of fewer than 200,000 clones, around nine tenths of them appearing once. This entry belongs to a study of blood T cell repertoires in COVID-19. As for the study in general: Both acute and convalescent COVID-19 samples were obtained from the United States, Italy and Spain.

The receptor was isolated from a woman in her seventies with COVID-19, enrolled during active disease. Sequenced: peripheral blood.

Here the CDR3 DNA reads TGTGCCAGCAGCTTGGGTGCCGGGGGTAATGAGCAGTTCTTC. Its translation: CASSLGAGGNEQFF. The V call is TRBV7-9, the J call TRBJ2-1; tentatively, D is TRBD2 (6 bases). The length of the CDR3 is 14 residues. The V and J ends lost 3 bases and 7 bases respectively, with 13 bases between them. CDR1 SEHNR and CDR2 FQNEAQ come from the germline V gene (reference sequence). The whole variable domain, remainder taken from reference TRBV7-9 and TRBJ2-1, is DTGVSQNPRHKITKRGQNVTFRCDPISEHNRLYWYRQTLGQGPEFLTYFQNEAQLEKSRLLSDRFSAERPKGSFSTLEIQRTEQGDSAMYLCASSLGAGGNEQFFGPGTRLTVL.